This TCR beta chain was recorded in a study of T cell responses to AZD1222 COVID-19 vaccine (dated by TCRdb to the early 2020s). Study-wide context: AZD1222 recipients with second doses at about 4 weeks or about 12 weeks were pooled, because spike-specific TCR depth and breadth did not differ between schedules. A total of under 250 trial participants underwent TCR sequencing, of whom about 210 had received two doses of AZD1222 and approximately 25 had received two doses of the MenACWY control vaccine. Trial participants were enrolled into age subgroups of 18-55, 56-69 and 70-plus years, which contained about 150, 28 and 57 TCR-sequenced participants, respectively.

This sample's time point label indicates: baseline before first vaccination. The vaccinee samples were drawn from two UK trials, COV001 and COV002, one of which was a single-blind randomized controlled phase 2/3 trial testing AZD1222 (ChAdOx1 nCoV-19) in healthy adults. For TCRbeta chain sequencing, PBMC samples were collected from trial participants at day 0 and at day 28 after the second dose. The junction shows trimming of 5 bases on V and 4 bases on J, plus 14 bases between the germline ends. The germline V gene gives CDR1 as SGHTA and CDR2 as FQGNSA. Taken from cysteine to phenylalanine, the CDR3 has 14 residues. The read is trimmed to its CDR3 DNA, 42 bases read in frame from base 1. As concerns this clone: The clone's antigen remains unknown. Per-base qualities were not stored, and no clone one base away is much larger.

Overall study results and their limits: Conclusions about previously exposed vaccinees were limited because only a handful of AZD1222 recipients were SARS-CoV-2 seropositive at baseline. Nearly half of unique spike-specific TCRs reportedly recognized epitopes outside regions mutated in the B.1.351 and B.1.1.7 variants. Spike-specific TCR breadth and depth rose significantly after two AZD1222 doses compared with day 0 and with MenACWY recipients. Because no day 14 peak-response samples were available, repertoires were characterized only after the peak T cell response. Participants were mostly white British, with more females than males. The authors suggested clonal diversity may have been underestimated. The whole spike protein was spanned by vaccine-associated CD4 TCRs, and dominant responses were seen in regions 160-218 and 743-854. In the small 56-69-year group, the increase in depth fell short of significance, most likely because of low power.

The CDR3 regions of human TCRbeta chains were analyzed by immunosequencing. The authors' analysis ran thus. Repertoire TCRs were matched against a reference library of SARS-CoV-2-specific TCRs generated with the MIRA antigen-specificity platform. Breadth was defined as the fraction of unique TCRs that were SARS-CoV-2-associated. Depth was defined as the fraction of total T cells that were SARS-CoV-2-associated. Using the MIRA data, each spike-specific TCR was mapped to the spike region that the TCR reacts to and placed in a CD4 or CD8 class. Log10-transformed breadth and depth values were compared by one-way ANOVA with Sidak's multiple comparisons tests. The clones in this table, taken by TCRdb from immuneACCESS, are in-frame only. Not every clone is retained; where verified, under half of the shortfall comes from an unresolved V gene, and the cause of the rest is unknown. D and trimming were read from the DNA, whereas the V and J calls and clone size are those reported in that table. This sample gives 85,000 to 130,000 clones in total; around 90% of them show up just once. Clones ranked in the top ten supply approximately 15% of the sample.

The sample here was peripheral blood, taken on day 0 of AZD1222 vaccination. This TCR came from an adult in good health. Recombination connected TRBV7-2 to TRBJ1-2, with an unclear D gene assignment. The CDR3 loop reads CASSPWGNPYGYTF. The bases read TGTGCCAGCAGCCCGTGGGGTAACCCCTATGGCTACACCTTC.